This TCR beta chain was found in a study of T cells expressing NK-cell markers. Study-level background: In the group of eight sequenced donors, seven were HCMV-seropositive and one was seronegative. Study findings and constraints: Each of a handful of donors carried dominant NKG2C+ clonotypes accounting for about 1.0-7.5% of CD8+ T cells. Among a few donors, these clonotypes also ranked first in the CD3+CD56-NKG2C+ fraction.

The CDR3 runs 11 residues. Germline V CDR1 and CDR2: SGHRS, YFSETQ. Making the TCR beta cDNA relied on 5'RACE template switching with UMIs. After re-calling the 5' RACE reads, TCRdb lists one entry per CDR3 protein, DNA absent. This sample's table has 550,000 to 600,000 distinct CDR3 sequences. A remark on this clonotype: Its antigen is as yet unknown.

The clonotype originates from a man younger than 35 in good health. Sequenced sample: blood T cells: a sorted CD56 or NKG2C T cell subset, CD4+ or CD8+ T cells, or bulk PBMC T cells (not recorded which). The chain has TRBV5-1 and TRBJ2-5. The CDR3 protein is CASSLGATEYF.